Presented here are 14 T cell receptor beta chains from one specimen sequenced in a study of cytomegalovirus exposure and HLA in healthy donors. The PCR made use of 60 Vbeta and 13 Jbeta primers. Clones were read by immunoSEQ multiplex PCR, and TCRdb kept only the in-frame ones, dropping some. The repertoire consists of about 160,000 clones, with 65% to 85% occurring once and the leading ten covering approximately 6.7%. The sample comprised PBMCs. These receptors were collected from a male donor in good health and CMV-seropositive.

This clone was counted a few times. The chain uses TRBV5-4 and TRBJ2-7; TRBD2 matches at 7 bases. J was trimmed by 4 bases and V by 4 bases; bases with no gene match: 5. The germline CDR1 and CDR2 sequences are SGHNT and YYREEE (reference sequence). The length of the CDR3 is 13 residues. In nucleotides, the CDR3 is TGTGCCAGCAGCCCTGGGACTACGTACGAGCAGTACTTC. It is translated as CASSPGTTYEQYF.

The chain uses TRBV6-6 and TRBJ1-1, with D uncertain. Germline assignment: CDR1 MNHNY and CDR2 SVGAGI (reference sequence). The CDR3 runs 14 residues. With 6 bases removed from V and 0 bases from J, the gap between germline ends came to 11 bases. CDR3 amino acids: CASRKRSMNTEAFF. DNA of the CDR3: TGTGCCAGCAGGAAGAGGTCTATGAACACTGAAGCTTTCTTT.

This clone was picked up one time. V usage is TRBV4-1 and J usage is TRBJ2-1; D is perhaps TRBD1 (6 bases). Germline CDR1 is MGHRA and CDR2 is YSYEKL. The germline V and J ends were trimmed by 0 bases and 1 base, with 13 bases remaining between them. The CDR3 spans 17 residues. The CDR3 nucleotides are TGCGCCAGCAGCCAAGATATCCCCCAGGGGTCCTACAATGAGCAGTTCTTC. This encodes CASSQDIPQGSYNEQFF.

The gene calls are TRBV11-3 and TRBJ2-7; possibly TRBD2 for D (5 bases). Trimming cost V 0 bases and J 4 bases, with 16 bases left between them. Looked up from germline, CDR1 is SGHNT and CDR2 is YENEEA. The CDR3 sequence is 16 residues long. CDR3 sequence reads: CASSLEREPRLYEQYF. Written as DNA, the CDR3 is TGTGCCAGCAGCTTAGAGAGGGAGCCCCGACTTTACGAGCAGTACTTC. Combining the CDR3 with reference TRBV11-3 and TRBJ2-7 gives the whole variable domain EAGVVQSPRYKIIEKKQPVAFWCNPISGHNTLYWYLQNLGQGPELLIRYENEEAVDDSQLPKDRFSAERLKGVDSTLKIQPAELGDSAVYLCASSLEREPRLYEQYFGPGTRLTVT.

The chain couples TRBV5-1 to TRBJ2-1; the match to TRBD1 covers 9 bases. Germline CDR1 and CDR2: SGHRS and YFSETQ. Trimming at V came to 4 bases and at J to 3 bases, leaving 5 bases not matched to a gene. The CDR3 length is 15 residues. In nucleotides, the CDR3 is TGCGCCAGCAGCCTAAGGACAGGGGACTACAATGAGCAGTTCTTC. This encodes CASSLRTGDYNEQFF. The full variable domain, rest sourced from reference TRBV5-1 and TRBJ2-1, is KAGVTQTPRYLIKTRGQQVTLSCSPISGHRSVSWYQQTPGQGLQFLFEYFSETQRNKGNFPGRFSGRQFSNSRSEMNVSTLELGDSALYLCASSLRTGDYNEQFFGPGTRLTVL.

This clone was observed a single time. CDR3 sequence reads: CASSGTGNYGYTF. In DNA, the CDR3 is TGTGCCAGCAGTGGGACAGGAAACTATGGCTACACCTTC. The rearrangement links TRBV2 to TRBJ1-2; 7 bases line up with TRBD1. V trimming: 4 bases; J trimming: 2 bases; junction bases outside the gene matches: 1. This CDR3 has 13 residues. Germline V gene data show CDR1 as SNHLY and CDR2 as FYNNEI.

The V gene is TRBV5-1, the J gene TRBJ2-3; maybe TRBD2 (7 bases). V lost 4 bases to trimming and J lost 4 bases, with 16 bases between them. CDR1 is SGHRS and CDR2 is YFSETQ in the germline V gene. The CDR3 is 15 amino acids. CDR3 in amino acids: CASSVEGGGPDTQYF. CDR3 sequence (DNA): TGCGCCAGCAGCGTTGAGGGAGGGGGGCCAGATACGCAGTATTTT.

This clone was seen just once. The genes are TRBV29-1 and TRBJ2-7, with 15 bases matching TRBD2. V shed 4 bases and J 6 bases; nucleotides not matched to a gene: 4. This CDR3 comprises 14 residues. The germline V gene encodes CDR1 SQVTM and CDR2 ANQGSEA. As DNA, the CDR3 is TGCAGCGTTGCGGGACTAGCGGGGGGCTCCGAGCAGTACTTC. Its translation is CSVAGLAGGSEQYF.

This clone has just a few counts. This sequence joins TRBV27 and TRBJ1-4, with D perhaps TRBD1 (5 bases). The CDR3 runs to 15 residues. V gave up 0 bases and J gave up 4 bases, with 9 bases separating them. The germline gives CDR1 MNHEY, CDR2 SMNVEV (reference sequence). This CDR3 reads CASSLSLGVNEKLFF. The CDR3 bases are TGTGCCAGCAGTTTATCGCTAGGGGTTAATGAAAAACTGTTTTTT.

The chain employs TRBV28 and TRBJ2-7; a weak D match, TRBD1 (5 bases). The V gene's germline CDR1 is MDHEN and CDR2 SYDVKM. The CDR3 is 12 amino acids. V shed 3 bases and J shed 4 bases, with 7 bases lying between them. CDR3 protein: CASSFPGYEQYF. The CDR3 coding sequence is TGTGCCAGCAGTTTCCCAGGGTACGAGCAGTACTTC.

This clone was picked up one time. This rearrangement joins TRBV11-3 to TRBJ1-5, with D tentatively TRBD1 (5 bases). V was cut by 1 base and J by 9 bases, with 13 bases left in between. This CDR3 contains 14 residues. CDR1 is SGHNT, CDR2 YENEEA, per germline. CDR3 region: CASSLAGTKGPQHF. CDR3 sequence (DNA): TGTGCCAGCAGCTTAGCTGGGACTAAGGGGCCCCAGCATTTT.

The chain couples TRBV9 to TRBJ1-1; D perhaps matches TRBD1 (6 bases). This CDR3 region has 15 residues. Germline-derived CDR1 and CDR2 are SGDLS and YYNGEE. Between the trimmed V and J ends, which lost 1 base and 5 bases, there was a span of 15 bases. For the CDR3, the DNA is TGTGCCAGCAGCGTATCCACAGGGATGCGGACTGAAGCTTTCTTT. Amino acid sequence: CASSVSTGMRTEAFF.

The V call is TRBV6-1, the J call TRBJ2-2, with 14 bases aligning to TRBD2. CDR1 is MNHNS, CDR2 SASEGT, per germline. CDR3 length: 16 residues. Germline trimming cut 4 bases from V and 7 bases from J; bases unmatched to any gene: 5. CDR3 loop: CASSAGLAGVIGELFF. The CDR3 bases are TGTGCCAGCAGTGCGGGACTAGCGGGAGTTATCGGGGAGCTGTTTTTT.

The genes are TRBV28 and TRBJ1-6; 8 nucleotides agree with TRBD1. Germline CDR1 and CDR2: MDHEN and SYDVKM. The junction had 4 bases not matched to a gene; V was cut back by 5 bases and J by 7 bases. The CDR3 length is 14 residues. The CDR3 DNA reads as TGTGCCAGCAGTCCCCGACAGGGGAATTCACCCCTCCACTTT. Residues: CASSPRQGNSPLHF.